This passage covers 19 T cell receptor beta chains from one sample sequenced in a study of blood T cell repertoires in COVID-19. Sequencing used immunoSEQ multiplex PCR; TCRdb keeps in-frame clones, though not all of them. The sample contains under 150,000 clones, around nine tenths of which appear only once. Sequencing used peripheral blood. These receptors were obtained from a man in his forties or fifties with active COVID-19.

The chain uses TRBV10-2 and TRBJ1-3, with a weak D call TRBD1 (6 bases). Per germline, CDR1 WSHSY and CDR2 SAAADI. This CDR3 region has 16 residues. With 3 bases removed from V and 0 bases from J, the gap between germline ends came to 12 bases. The CDR3 loop reads CASSERGGYSGNTIYF. The CDR3 coding sequence is TGCGCCAGCAGTGAAAGGGGGGGCTACTCTGGAAACACCATATATTTT.

The chain recombines TRBV15 with TRBJ2-7, with TRBD1 matching 7 bases. Trimming took 1 base from V and 7 from J; bases not matched to a gene: 4. Germline V gives CDR1 LNHNV, CDR2 YYDKDF (reference sequence). The CDR3 is 13 amino acids. CDR3 in amino acids: CATSRGAGGEQYV. DNA for the CDR3: TGTGCCACCAGCAGAGGGGCAGGGGGTGAGCAGTACGTC.

V gene TRBV7-9 combines with J gene TRBJ1-1; D not resolved. V gave up 4 bases and J gave up 8 bases, with 11 bases separating them. CDR3 length: 12 residues. Germline V CDR1 and CDR2: SEHNR, FQNEAQ (reference sequence). The CDR3 reads CASSWLQQEAFF. The CDR3 DNA reads TGTGCCAGCAGCTGGCTGCAACAAGAAGCTTTCTTT.

V and J are TRBV2 and TRBJ2-2; D gene unclear. The V and J ends lost 4 bases and 2 bases respectively, with 8 bases between them. CDR1 and CDR2 (germline): SNHLY, FYNNEI. The CDR3 is 14 residues long. The CDR3 DNA reads TGTGCCAGCAGTGGTCCCTACAACACCGGGGAGCTGTTTTTT. Protein sequence: CASSGPYNTGELFF.

The V call is TRBV7-8, the J call TRBJ2-2, with 11 bases matching TRBD1. CDR3 length: 15 residues. The J segment lost 5 bases and the V segment lost 3 bases, leaving 2 bases of the junction unmatched. CDR1 is SGHVS, CDR2 FQNEAQ, per germline. CDR3 amino acids: CASSFGQGATGELFF. The CDR3 DNA follows: TGTGCCAGCAGCTTTGGACAGGGGGCGACCGGGGAGCTGTTTTTT.

This rearrangement joins TRBV6-5 to TRBJ2-5, with a possible D match to TRBD2 (6 bases). Germline V gene sequence: CDR1 MNHEY, CDR2 SVGAGI. The length of the CDR3 is 14 residues. Trimming shortened V by 6 bases and J by 3 bases, and 14 bases separated the two germline ends. The CDR3 region has the DNA TGTGCCAGCAGGACGCCTGGGGGGAAAGAGACCCAGTACTTC. It specifies CASRTPGGKETQYF.

The gene calls are TRBV9 and TRBJ1-1; D perhaps matches TRBD1 (6 bases). Trimming left V 0 bases short and J 6 bases short, with 12 bases between. This CDR3 has 14 amino acids. Per the germline V gene, CDR1 is SGDLS and CDR2 is YYNGEE. The CDR3 DNA reads TGTGCCAGCAGCGTAGTGGGGACAAACGCTGAAGCTTTCTTT. Its protein is CASSVVGTNAEAFF.

V usage is TRBV18 and J usage is TRBJ2-5, with TRBD2 identical over 9 bases. The CDR3 spans 15 residues. With 2 bases clipped from V and 6 bases from J, the junction kept 7 bases outside the gene matches. Germline V gives CDR1 KGHSH, CDR2 LQKENI. In nucleotides, the CDR3 is TGTGCCAGCTCACCATTTAGCGGGGGAGAGAAGACCCAGTACTTC. Translation gives CASSPFSGGEKTQYF. The whole variable domain, remainder taken from reference TRBV18 and TRBJ2-5, is NAGVMQNPRHLVRRRGQEARLRCSPMKGHSHVYWYRQLPEEGLKFMVYLQKENIIDESGMPKERFSAEFPKEGPSILRIQQVVRGDSAAYFCASSPFSGGEKTQYFGPGTRLLVL.

This chain links TRBV5-1 with TRBJ2-1, with 14 nucleotides matching TRBD2. Per germline, CDR1 SGHRS and CDR2 YFSETQ. The CDR3 consists of 19 residues. The V and J ends lost 7 bases and 9 bases, in that order; junction bases with no gene match: 21. The CDR3 protein is CASHWDQLDPGTSGGEQFF. DNA for the CDR3: TGCGCCAGCCATTGGGACCAGCTTGACCCCGGGACTAGCGGGGGTGAGCAGTTCTTC.

The chain joins TRBV6-1 to TRBJ1-6; D is possibly TRBD1 (5 bases). Trimming stripped 2 bases from V and 11 bases from J, with 7 bases between. The CDR3 length is 12 residues. The germline V gene has CDR1 MNHNS and CDR2 SASEGT. The CDR3 region is CASSEQGTPLHF. Written as DNA, the CDR3 is TGTGCCAGCAGTGAACAGGGAACACCCCTCCACTTT.

V is TRBV18 and J is TRBJ2-5; 7 nucleotides agree with TRBD1. The germline V gene has CDR1 KGHSH and CDR2 LQKENI. The CDR3 covers 17 residues. J lost 5 bases, V lost 2 bases, and 14 bases had no gene match. CDR3 sequence: CASSPTGKTGVSETQYF. The CDR3 DNA reads TGTGCCAGCTCACCAACGGGAAAAACAGGGGTTTCGGAGACCCAGTACTTC.

The chain links TRBV3-1 (or the pseudogene TRBV3-2) to TRBJ2-5; 7 bases map to TRBD1. V lost 5 bases, J lost 5 bases, and 11 bases stayed unmatched. The length of the CDR3 is 15 residues. Germline loops: CDR1 LGHDT, CDR2 YNNKEL (reference sequence). The CDR3 coding sequence is TGTGCCAGCAGCGACGACAGGGTCGGCCGGGAGACCCAGTACTTC. Protein sequence: CASSDDRVGRETQYF.

The genes are TRBV21-1 and TRBJ1-4. TRBV21-1 is termed a pseudogene. The CDR3 has 15 residues. CDR3 in DNA: TGTGCCAGCAGCAAAGTATGGTATGCACGGGAAAAACTGTTTTTT. It encodes CASSKVWYAREKLFF.

The chain is built from TRBV2 and TRBJ1-2, with 7 positions matching TRBD1. V lost 4 bases to trimming and J lost 3 bases; unmatched junction nucleotides: 5. CDR1 SNHLY and CDR2 FYNNEI come from the germline V gene. The CDR3 runs to 14 residues. CDR3 nucleotides: TGTGCCAGCAGTGCCCAACAGGGGCACTATGGCTACACCTTC. Translated: CASSAQQGHYGYTF.

This chain joins TRBV5-4 and TRBJ2-1, with 8 bases fitting TRBD1. The CDR3 is made up of 14 amino acids. In germline, CDR1 is SGHNT, CDR2 YYREEE (reference sequence). V dropped 4 bases and J dropped 4; count of bases not matched to a gene: 4. The DNA of the CDR3 is TGTGCCAGCAGCCTAGGACAGGGATACAATGAGCAGTTCTTC. Translated: CASSLGQGYNEQFF.

The V and J genes are TRBV28 and TRBJ2-4, with D maybe TRBD1 (6 bases). Germline lookup yields CDR1 MDHEN and CDR2 SYDVKM. There are 13 residues in the CDR3. Trimming cost V 9 bases and J 8 bases, with 17 bases left between them. CDR3: CASKTGLPDIQYF. CDR3 in DNA: TGTGCCAGTAAAACAGGGCTTCCGGACATTCAGTACTTC.

This chain uses TRBV15 with TRBJ2-1, with D tentatively TRBD2 (5 bases). Trimming stripped 0 bases from V and 4 bases from J, with 10 bases between. The germline V gene has CDR1 LNHNV and CDR2 YYDKDF (reference sequence). The CDR3 runs 15 residues. The DNA of the CDR3 is TGTGCCACCAGCAGAGATCGGGGAGAATACAATGAGCAGTTCTTC. Protein: CATSRDRGEYNEQFF.

This chain links TRBV23-1 with TRBJ2-2, with 9 bases aligning to TRBD1. TRBV23-1 is an ORF; its function is uncertain. The CDR3 has 17 amino acids. Unmatched junction bases numbered 6, after V lost 0 bases and J lost 4 bases. The DNA of the CDR3 is TGCGCCAGCAGTCAATCCGGGGGGACAGGGCGCACCGGGGAGCTGTTTTTT. It codes for CASSQSGGTGRTGELFF.

This sequence joins TRBV30 and TRBJ2-2; 10 bases are a match to TRBD2. Germline V gives CDR1 GTSNPN, CDR2 SVGIG (reference sequence). This CDR3 has 19 amino acids. J gave up 10 bases and V 3 bases, and 23 bases lay outside the gene matches. CDR3 DNA: TGTGCCTGGAGCCCCCAGCGGGAGGGCCTCTGGTATCCTCCTGTGGAGCTGTTTTTT. Translation gives CAWSPQREGLWYPPVELFF.